This T cell receptor (beta chain) derives from a study of blood T cell repertoires in COVID-19. Across the study: Nucleic acid was either cDNA or gDNA, and it came from T cells, B-cell-depleted T cells, or PBMCs.

Looked up from germline, CDR1 is SGHNT and CDR2 is YYREEE (reference sequence). This CDR3 is built from 14 residues. Turning to this clone: A junction boundary mismatches the germline segment, possibly from a read error.

TCRdb's table, derived via immunoSEQ multiplex PCR, lists solely in-frame clones and lacks some. The table lists under 300,000 clones, 80% to 90% of them singletons, with 2.4% in the top ten. This receptor was taken from a woman aged 18-29 years who had recovered from COVID-19. The V and J genes are TRBV5-4 and TRBJ1-2, with 10 bases that match TRBD1. Sequenced material: PBMCs or T cells enriched from blood (not recorded which). CDR3 in amino acids: CASSSPGQGSFESF. The CDR3 bases are TGTGCCAGCAGCTCCCCGGGACAGGGGTCCTTTGAATCCTTC.